These 28 T cell receptor beta chains originate from one sample sequenced in a study of shared clonotypes between healthy human individuals. TCRdb's copy holds only in-frame clones and misses some; the assay was immunoSEQ multiplex PCR. The data hold about 2.4 million clones, with more than 85% observed a single time. Sequencing input: naive CD4+ T cells from PBMCs. Subset noted: CD45RA+ positively selected. The receptors stem from a man between 18 and 35 years old in good health. Some clones in this sample may be carry-over from other donors' samples.

This clone is a singleton in its sample. Within the sample, other DNA sequences also encode this same CDR3. The chain employs TRBV28 and TRBJ2-7; either TRBD1 or TRBD2 may supply D (5 bases each). The CDR3 loop spans 13 amino acids. V was pared by 3 bases and J by 2 bases, with 8 bases between. The germline CDR1 and CDR2 sequences are MDHEN and SYDVKM. This CDR3 reads CASSLGRAYEQYF. CDR3 DNA sequence: TGTGCCAGCAGTTTGGGACGGGCCTACGAGCAGTACTTC.

This chain uses TRBV20-1 with TRBJ2-7; no definite D call. The germline V and J ends were trimmed by 6 bases and 7 bases, with 13 bases remaining between them. Germline values: CDR1 DFQATT, CDR2 SNEGSKA (reference sequence). The CDR3 extends over 11 amino acids. DNA of the CDR3: TGCAGTGCCGACACAACGCGTGAGCAGTACTTC. This translates into CSADTTREQYF.

This chain connects TRBV7-9 to TRBJ1-1; 10 nucleotides agree with TRBD1. Germline assignment: CDR1 SEHNR and CDR2 FQNEAQ (reference sequence). The CDR3 totals 15 residues. V shed 3 bases and J 3 bases; nucleotides not matched to a gene: 4. This CDR3 is CASSLEGTGDTEAFF. DNA for the CDR3: TGTGCCAGCAGCTTGGAGGGGACAGGGGACACTGAAGCTTTCTTT.

The genes are TRBV18 and TRBJ2-3; unclear D gene. The CDR3 has 14 residues. Germline V gene lookup returns CDR1 KGHSH and CDR2 LQKENI. Trimming stripped 1 base from V and 5 bases from J, with 10 bases between. As DNA, the CDR3 is TGTGCCAGCTCACCACTTGGTGGGGTAGATACGCAGTATTTT. Protein: CASSPLGGVDTQYF.

The chain has TRBV5-1 and TRBJ2-7; 9 nucleotides agree with TRBD1. The CDR3 is 16 residues long. Germline CDR1 reads SGHRS; CDR2 reads YFSETQ. Germline trimming cut 0 bases from V and 6 bases from J; bases unmatched to any gene: 10. The DNA of the CDR3 is TGCGCCAGCAGCTTGGTTGCGGGGACAGGGACGGGCGAGCAGTACTTC. It translates to CASSLVAGTGTGEQYF.

V gene TRBV7-3 combines with J gene TRBJ2-7; a possible D gene is TRBD2 (5 bases). From germline, CDR1 is SGHTA and CDR2 FQGTGA. The CDR3 loop spans 17 amino acids. V lost 5 bases and J 4 bases, leaving 24 bases between the germline ends. This CDR3 is CASSPTSGRSSLYEQYF. In nucleotides, the CDR3 is TGTGCCAGCAGCCCAACTTCGGGCAGATCTAGCTTATACGAGCAGTACTTC.

The V gene is TRBV28, the J gene TRBJ1-1, with unresolved D. Looked up from germline, CDR1 is MDHEN and CDR2 is SYDVKM. CDR3 length equals 13 residues. V was shortened by 3 bases and J by 8 bases, with 13 bases between the two germline ends. CDR3 in amino acids: CASSFTVVGEAFF. DNA for the CDR3: TGTGCCAGCAGTTTTACCGTGGTGGGGGAAGCTTTCTTT.

The chain recombines TRBV27 with TRBJ2-7, with 8 bases that match TRBD1. CDR1 is MNHEY, CDR2 SMNVEV, per germline (reference sequence). V shed 6 bases, J shed 4 bases, and the junction held 17 bases outside the gene matches. The CDR3 covers 17 residues. The DNA of the CDR3 is TGTGCCAGCAGCCCCTTCGTCCGCAGGGGGCGAACGTACGAGCAGTACTTC. It codes for CASSPFVRRGRTYEQYF.

This rearrangement joins TRBV25-1 to TRBJ1-1; D unresolved. V gave up 5 bases and J gave up 0 bases, with 10 bases separating them. In germline, CDR1 is MGHDK, CDR2 SYGVNS. The length of the CDR3 is 14 residues. CDR3 sequence: CASSSRFLNTEAFF. The CDR3 region has the DNA TGTGCCAGCAGTTCACGATTTTTGAACACTGAAGCTTTCTTT.

This chain joins TRBV2 and TRBJ1-2; D call uncertain. The CDR3 is 14 amino acids. Germline loops: CDR1 SNHLY, CDR2 FYNNEI. Trimming pared 1 base from V and 2 bases from J, leaving 8 bases between. The CDR3 DNA reads TGTGCCAGCAGTGAAGAGGAGGGAAACTATGGCTACACCTTC. Protein sequence: CASSEEEGNYGYTF.

This chain links TRBV9 with TRBJ2-5, with D possibly TRBD1 on 5 matching bases. The V gene lost 5 bases and the J gene lost 0 bases, with 14 bases spanning the gap. CDR3 length: 15 residues. Germline CDR1 reads SGDLS; CDR2 reads YYNGEE. CDR3: CASSLSGQDQETQYF. The CDR3 region has the DNA TGTGCCAGCAGTTTATCAGGGCAGGACCAAGAGACCCAGTACTTC.

V gene TRBV7-2 combines with J gene TRBJ2-2; D is ambiguous. The CDR3 covers 14 residues. The germline CDR1 and CDR2 sequences are SGHTA and FQGNSA. Trimming stripped 7 bases from V and 2 bases from J, with 11 bases between. The CDR3 DNA reads as TGTGCCAGCAACCACCCCAGCAACACCGGGGAGCTGTTTTTT. Protein product: CASNHPSNTGELFF.

V gene TRBV2 combines with J gene TRBJ1-3; no definite D call. Trimming stripped 4 bases from V and 0 bases from J, with 10 bases between. Germline assignment: CDR1 SNHLY and CDR2 FYNNEI. The length of the CDR3 is 15 residues. Here the CDR3 reads CASSVEGISGNTIYF. As DNA, the CDR3 is TGTGCCAGCAGTGTCGAAGGGATCTCTGGAAACACCATATATTTT.

V gene TRBV11-1 combines with J gene TRBJ2-1; 8 bases are a match to TRBD1. V trimming: 3 bases; J trimming: 7 bases; junction bases outside the gene matches: 8. CDR1 and CDR2 (germline): SGHAT, FQDESV (reference sequence). This CDR3 comprises 15 residues. CDR3 loop: CASSLAGGARNEQFF. The CDR3 region has the DNA TGTGCCAGCAGCTTGGCAGGGGGCGCAAGGAATGAGCAGTTCTTC.

This sequence joins TRBV28 and TRBJ2-4; 11 bases align to TRBD1. This CDR3 has 16 residues. Trimming cost V 5 bases and J 6 bases; bases outside gene matches: 9. Germline CDR1 and CDR2: MDHEN and SYDVKM. CDR3 region: CASSPRTGGFANIQYF. CDR3 coding DNA: TGTGCCAGCAGTCCAAGGACAGGGGGCTTTGCAAACATTCAGTACTTC.

This sequence joins TRBV7-2 and TRBJ2-1; D might be TRBD1 or TRBD2, each matching 5 bases. The ends were cut back, 3 bases at V and 10 bases at J, with 10 bases in the middle. Germline values: CDR1 SGHTA, CDR2 FQGNSA. The CDR3 is 12 amino acids. The CDR3 is CASSFTWGEQFF. The CDR3 nucleotides read TGTGCCAGCAGCTTTACCTGGGGGGAGCAGTTCTTC.

V is TRBV7-3 and J is TRBJ2-2, with D possibly TRBD2 on 6 matching bases. Trimming took off 2 bases at V and 7 bases at J, with 20 bases between the two ends. The CDR3 is 17 residues long. CDR1 SGHTA and CDR2 FQGTGA come from the germline V gene. The CDR3 here is CASSLDPLGGRNGELFF. CDR3 coding DNA: TGTGCCAGCAGCTTAGATCCCTTGGGGGGACGGAACGGGGAGCTGTTTTTT. Combining the CDR3 with reference TRBV7-3 and TRBJ2-2 gives the whole variable domain GAGVSQTPSNKVTEKGKYVELRCDPISGHTALYWYRQSLGQGPEFLIYFQGTGAADDSGLPNDRFFAVRPEGSVSTLKIQRTERGDSAVYLCASSLDPLGGRNGELFFGEGSRLTVL.

The count of this clone is one. The rearrangement links TRBV13 to TRBJ2-1; 9 bases line up with TRBD2. Per the germline V gene, CDR1 is PRHDT and CDR2 is FYEKMQ (reference sequence). J lost 8 bases, V lost 2 bases, and 7 bases had no gene match. This CDR3 region has 15 residues. The CDR3 sequence is CASSLRGRASDEQFF. The CDR3 coding sequence is TGTGCCAGCAGCTTACGCGGGAGGGCCTCGGATGAGCAGTTCTTC. Full variable domain (remainder filled in from reference TRBV13 and TRBJ2-1): AAGVIQSPRHLIKEKRETATLKCYPIPRHDTVYWYQQGPGQDPQFLISFYEKMQSDKGSIPDRFSAQQFSDYHSELNMSSLELGDSALYFCASSLRGRASDEQFFGPGTRLTVL.

The rearrangement uses TRBV5-6 and TRBJ2-3; TRBD1 matches 7 bases. Germline V CDR1 and CDR2: SGHDT, YYEEEE. V lost 2 bases to trimming and J lost 4 bases; unmatched junction nucleotides: 19. This CDR3 is built from 19 residues. CDR3 sequence: CASSLDRGLAGGLSDTQYF. The CDR3 bases are TGTGCCAGCAGCTTAGATCGTGGTCTGGCAGGGGGTCTGTCAGATACGCAGTATTTT.

This clone showed up just once. The chain combines TRBV7-3 with TRBJ2-1; tentative D call: TRBD1 (6 bases). With 4 bases removed from V and 10 bases from J, the gap between germline ends came to 11 bases. Per germline, CDR1 SGHTA and CDR2 FQGTGA. CDR3 length equals 12 residues. The CDR3 nucleotides are TGTGCCAGCAGCTACACAGGGCGCGAGCAGTTCTTC. Protein sequence: CASSYTGREQFF.

As DNA, the CDR3 is TGTGCCAGCTCACGGGACACATCCTCTGGAAACACCATATATTTT. Protein product: CASSRDTSSGNTIYF. The chain employs TRBV18 and TRBJ1-3; TRBD1 might be the D (6 bases). With 4 bases removed from V and 0 bases from J, the gap between germline ends came to 10 bases. The CDR3 totals 15 residues. Looked up from germline, CDR1 is KGHSH and CDR2 is LQKENI.

The gene calls are TRBV10-3 and TRBJ1-1; D not certain. V lost 0 bases and J 10 bases, leaving 12 bases between the germline ends. From germline, CDR1 is ENHRY and CDR2 SYGVKD. This CDR3 is 13 amino acids long. Here the CDR3 reads CAISESPGWGAFF. Written as DNA, the CDR3 is TGTGCCATCAGTGAGTCGCCCGGTTGGGGAGCTTTCTTT.

The chain combines TRBV4-2 with TRBJ2-2; D might be TRBD2 (5 bases). The CDR3 runs to 16 residues. With 2 bases removed from V and 4 bases from J, the gap between germline ends came to 14 bases. The V gene's germline CDR1 is LGHNA and CDR2 YNFKEQ. CDR3: CASSQSPSSSTGELFF. CDR3 coding DNA: TGTGCCAGCAGCCAATCCCCTAGCTCATCCACCGGGGAGCTGTTTTTT.

The rearrangement links TRBV14 to TRBJ2-3, with D unclear. V lost 1 base and J 6 bases, leaving 11 bases between the germline ends. Germline CDR1 reads SGHDN; CDR2 reads FVKESK. The CDR3 covers 14 residues. The CDR3 protein is CASSQVNLWDTQYF. The CDR3, as DNA: TGTGCCAGCAGCCAAGTCAATTTGTGGGATACGCAGTATTTT.

The V call is TRBV5-4, the J call TRBJ1-5, with a weak D call TRBD1 (5 bases). The CDR3 extends over 15 amino acids. Germline V gene data show CDR1 as SGHNT and CDR2 as YYREEE (reference sequence). V lost 1 base to trimming and J lost 5 bases, with 13 bases between them. The CDR3 sequence: CASSLRGREDQPQHF. The CDR3, as DNA: TGTGCCAGCAGCTTGCGGGGGAGAGAGGATCAGCCCCAGCATTTT.

CDR3: CAWSVLGPQGSGYTF. CDR3 DNA: TGTGCCTGGAGTGTACTGGGGCCGCAAGGCTCAGGCTACACCTTC. The rearrangement links TRBV30 to TRBJ1-2; D is possibly TRBD1 (5 bases). This CDR3 contains 15 residues. The germline V gene encodes CDR1 GTSNPN and CDR2 SVGIG (reference sequence). V was pared by 0 bases and J by 8 bases, with 19 bases between.

A word on this clone: The sample holds other DNA sequences that translate to the same CDR3. V gene TRBV18 combines with J gene TRBJ2-7; TRBD1 agrees at 9 bases. The CDR3 runs to 14 residues. Germline lookup yields CDR1 KGHSH and CDR2 LQKENI. J was trimmed by 4 bases and V by 6 bases; bases with no gene match: 7. The DNA for the CDR3 is TGTGCCAGCTCGCCGGGACAGGGCCCTTACGAGCAGTACTTC. This sequence encodes CASSPGQGPYEQYF.

This clone has a single count. Other DNA sequences in this specimen translate into the identical CDR3. V is TRBV5-4 and J is TRBJ2-5; 10 bases are a match to TRBD2. The CDR3 loop spans 13 amino acids. The V gene end was trimmed by 2 bases and the J gene end by 5 bases; junction bases not matched to a gene: 0. Per the germline V gene, CDR1 is SGHNT and CDR2 is YYREEE (reference sequence). The CDR3 region has the DNA TGTGCCAGCAGCTTAGCGGGAGGGGAGACCCAGTACTTC. It translates to CASSLAGGETQYF.